These T cell receptor beta chains were read from a single sample in a study of response to subunit inactivated influenza vaccine. Each CDR3 protein is one row after TCRdb ran MiXCR on the RT-PCR reads. The sample contains more than 500,000 distinct CDR3 sequences, 10% to 12% of which appear only once. This sample also belongs to another study, concerning T cells expressing NK-cell markers.

Sequenced here: PBMCs from blood, sampled on the day of vaccination. Source of these receptors: a man aged 45-65 years who received an inactivated influenza vaccine. The CDR3 runs from the conserved cysteine through the conserved F or W. Fields, in order: V gene, CDR3 protein.

>TRBV28
CASKLAGETYEQYF
>TRBV7-2
CASSLRVLGLAGHSSYNEQFF
>TRBV6-5
CASTDGYEKLFF
>TRBV3-1
CASSSGQGADEQYF
>TRBV11-2
CASSLESAQEVDGELFF
>TRBV3-1
CASSPSWTGTNYGYTF
>TRBV7-8
CASSRSRVSSNQPQHF
>TRBV20-1
CSARLLAGTQETQYF
>TRBV20-1
CSARVGGGVTEAFF
>TRBV3-1
CASSQVRGGHEKLFF
>TRBV5-6
CASSLAGARVDTQYF
>TRBV20-1
CSARDLRGGDNEQFF
>TRBV5-1
CASSPSGVSSYEQYF
>TRBV12-3/TRBV12-4
CASSPRDREGGYTF
>TRBV28
CASKNPQGLNTEAFF
>TRBV7-9
CASSSGQIKFTDTQYF
>TRBV4-3
CASSPSGEGTGELFF
>TRBV29-1
CSVGSYYEQYF
>TRBV12-3/TRBV12-4
CATEGLESYNEQFF
>TRBV28
CASSLDGGNTGELFF
>TRBV6-2/TRBV6-3
CASTKTGTYEQYF
>TRBV2
CASSAGTGVNEQFF
>TRBV11-2
CASSYSGSGELFF
>TRBV5-1
CASSLHERNEQYF
>TRBV7-2
CASSQGSTSSYEQYF
>TRBV7-2
CAVSGGRSYEQYF
>TRBV12-3/TRBV12-4
CASSVQGGNQPQHF
>TRBV4-1
CASSTWTGENQPQHF
>TRBV5-6
CASSEEISGGAAADTQYF
>TRBV5-1
CASSPGPSGSPQGYEQFF
>TRBV6-1
CASSEHTNTEAFF
>TRBV6-2/TRBV6-3
CATKFGAPYEQYF
>TRBV4-2
CASSQEGRDDQYF
>TRBV4-3
CASSQDGTTTDTQYF
>TRBV11-2
CASSLGQGLNTEAFF
>TRBV10-3
CAISESLGNNNSPLHF
>TRBV5-1
CASSFLARSYEQYF
>TRBV12-3/TRBV12-4
CASTKGLGGNQPQHF
>TRBV10-3
CAISERVGPDTQYF
>TRBV12-3/TRBV12-4
CASSPYVSSGSTDTQYF
>TRBV10-3
CAIRRGRGQANTGELFF
>TRBV12-3/TRBV12-4
CASTRGAVNQPQHF
>TRBV25-1
CASSPGGPYNQPQHF
>TRBV7-9
CASSSIRGTDTQYF
>TRBV21-1
CASSTRLSGGVSGANVLTF
>TRBV6-2/TRBV6-3
CASSYYQQGAGNEQFF
>TRBV19
CASSIEGGYNEQFF